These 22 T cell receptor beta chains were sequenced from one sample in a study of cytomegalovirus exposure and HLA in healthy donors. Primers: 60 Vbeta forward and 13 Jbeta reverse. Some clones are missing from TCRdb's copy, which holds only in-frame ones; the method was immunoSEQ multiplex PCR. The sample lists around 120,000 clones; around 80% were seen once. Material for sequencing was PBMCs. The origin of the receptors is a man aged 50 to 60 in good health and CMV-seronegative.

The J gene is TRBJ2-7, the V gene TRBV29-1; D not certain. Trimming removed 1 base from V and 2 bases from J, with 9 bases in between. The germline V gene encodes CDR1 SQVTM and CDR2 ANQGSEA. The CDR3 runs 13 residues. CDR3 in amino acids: CSVEGIRAYEQYF. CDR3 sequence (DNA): TGCAGCGTTGAAGGAATACGAGCCTACGAGCAGTACTTC.

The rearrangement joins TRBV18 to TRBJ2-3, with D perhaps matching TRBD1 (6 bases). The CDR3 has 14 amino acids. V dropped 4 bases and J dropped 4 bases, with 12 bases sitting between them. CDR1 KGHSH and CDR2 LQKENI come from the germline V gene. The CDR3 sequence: CASSQQGVADTQYF. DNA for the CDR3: TGTGCCAGCTCACAACAGGGTGTAGCAGATACGCAGTATTTT.

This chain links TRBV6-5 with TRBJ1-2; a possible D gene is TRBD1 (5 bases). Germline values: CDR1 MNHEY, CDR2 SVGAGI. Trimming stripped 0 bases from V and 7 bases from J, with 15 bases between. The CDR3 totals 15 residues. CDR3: CASSYSRQGFGGYTF. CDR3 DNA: TGTGCCAGCAGTTACTCGAGGCAGGGTTTTGGTGGCTACACCTTC.

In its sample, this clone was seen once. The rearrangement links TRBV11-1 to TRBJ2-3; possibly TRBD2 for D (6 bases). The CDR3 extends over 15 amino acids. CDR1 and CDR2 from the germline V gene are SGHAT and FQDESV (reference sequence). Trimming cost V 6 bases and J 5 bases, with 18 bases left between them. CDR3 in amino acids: CASRLQAGSIDTQYF. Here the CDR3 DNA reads TGTGCCAGCAGATTACAAGCGGGCAGTATAGATACGCAGTATTTT.

The CDR3 coding sequence is TGCGCCAGCAGCTACCGGGACAGGGAATATGGCTACACCTTC. It is translated as CASSYRDREYGYTF. The rearrangement uses TRBV5-1 and TRBJ1-2; TRBD1 matches at 9 bases. The ends lost 3 bases at V and 5 bases at J; junction bases unmatched: 5. Germline V CDR1 and CDR2: SGHRS, YFSETQ. The CDR3 loop spans 14 amino acids.

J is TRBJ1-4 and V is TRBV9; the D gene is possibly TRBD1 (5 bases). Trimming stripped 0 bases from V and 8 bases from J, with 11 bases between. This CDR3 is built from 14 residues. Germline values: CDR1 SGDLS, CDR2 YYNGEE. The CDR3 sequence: CASSVGQGREKLFF. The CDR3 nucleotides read TGTGCCAGCAGCGTAGGGCAGGGTAGGGAAAAACTGTTTTTT. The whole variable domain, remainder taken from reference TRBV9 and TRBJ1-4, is DSGVTQTPKHLITATGQRVTLRCSPRSGDLSVYWYQQSLDQGLQFLIQYYNGEERAKGNILERFSAQQFPDLHSELNLSSLELGDSALYFCASSVGQGREKLFFGSGTQLSVL.

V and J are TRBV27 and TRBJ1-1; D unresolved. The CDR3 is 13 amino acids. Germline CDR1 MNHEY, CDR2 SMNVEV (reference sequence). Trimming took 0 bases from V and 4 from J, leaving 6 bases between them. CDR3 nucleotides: TGTGCCAGCAGTTTATCGGCCCGCACTGAAGCTTTCTTT. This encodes CASSLSARTEAFF.

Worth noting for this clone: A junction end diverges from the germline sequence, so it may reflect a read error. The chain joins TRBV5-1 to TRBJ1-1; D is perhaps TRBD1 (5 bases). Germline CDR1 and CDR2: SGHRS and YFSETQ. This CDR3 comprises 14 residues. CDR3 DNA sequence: TGCGCCAGCAGCTTGGGGGGGGAGGACACCGAAGCTTTCTTT. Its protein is CASSLGGEDTEAFF.

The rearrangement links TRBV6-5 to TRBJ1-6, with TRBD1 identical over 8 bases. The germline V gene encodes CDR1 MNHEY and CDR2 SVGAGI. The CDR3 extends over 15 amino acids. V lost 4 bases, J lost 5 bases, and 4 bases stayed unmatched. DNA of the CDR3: TGTGCCAGCAGTTTCCAGGGGGCAGATAATTCACCCCTCCACTTT. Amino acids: CASSFQGADNSPLHF.

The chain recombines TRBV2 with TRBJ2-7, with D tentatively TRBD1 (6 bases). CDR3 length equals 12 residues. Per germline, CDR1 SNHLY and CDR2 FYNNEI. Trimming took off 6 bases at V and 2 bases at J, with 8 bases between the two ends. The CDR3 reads CASRGHPYEQYF. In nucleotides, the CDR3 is TGTGCCAGCAGGGGACACCCCTACGAGCAGTACTTC.

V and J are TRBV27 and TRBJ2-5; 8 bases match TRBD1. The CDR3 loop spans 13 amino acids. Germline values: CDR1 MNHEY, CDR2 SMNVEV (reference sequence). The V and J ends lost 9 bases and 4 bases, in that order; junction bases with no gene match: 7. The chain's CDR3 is CASGTGSGETQYF. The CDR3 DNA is TGTGCCAGTGGGACAGGTTCGGGAGAGACCCAGTACTTC.

CDR3: CSARTGGWSGSYEQYF. The CDR3 coding sequence is TGCAGCGCCAGGACAGGGGGCTGGTCGGGGTCCTACGAGCAGTACTTC. V gene TRBV29-1 combines with J gene TRBJ2-5, with 11 nucleotides matching TRBD1. The DNA end lines up better with TRBJ2-7; the J call may be wrong. Germline lookup yields CDR1 SQVTM and CDR2 ANQGSEA. The CDR3 runs 16 residues.

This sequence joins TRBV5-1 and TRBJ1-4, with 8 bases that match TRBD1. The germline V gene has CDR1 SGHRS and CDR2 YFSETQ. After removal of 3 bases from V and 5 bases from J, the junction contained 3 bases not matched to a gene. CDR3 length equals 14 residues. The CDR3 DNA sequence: TGCGCCAGCAGCTCGGGACAGGTCAATGAAAAACTGTTTTTT. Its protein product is CASSSGQVNEKLFF.

The CDR3 protein is CASGQPLRSWYEQYF. CDR3 nucleotide sequence: TGTGCCAGCGGACAGCCCCTCAGGTCGTGGTACGAGCAGTACTTC. This chain connects TRBV6-1 to TRBJ2-7; a weak D match, TRBD1 (6 bases). Germline loops: CDR1 MNHNS, CDR2 SASEGT. The V and J ends lost 8 bases and 4 bases respectively, with 21 bases between them. This CDR3 spans 15 amino acids.

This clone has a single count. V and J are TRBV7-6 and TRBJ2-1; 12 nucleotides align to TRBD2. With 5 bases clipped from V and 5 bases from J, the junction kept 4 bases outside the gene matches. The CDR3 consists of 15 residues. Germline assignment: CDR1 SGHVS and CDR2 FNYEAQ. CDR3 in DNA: TGTGCCAGCAGCCTGCTAGCGGGGGGGAACAATGAGCAGTTCTTC. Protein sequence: CASSLLAGGNNEQFF.

CDR3 DNA: TGTGCCATCAGTGAGTCTCATGGGAGTGTAGCTTTCTTT. This encodes CAISESHGSVAFF. This rearrangement joins TRBV10-3 to TRBJ1-1, with unresolved D. Germline V gives CDR1 ENHRY, CDR2 SYGVKD. The V gene lost 0 bases and the J gene lost 10 bases, with 12 bases spanning the gap. The CDR3 consists of 13 residues.

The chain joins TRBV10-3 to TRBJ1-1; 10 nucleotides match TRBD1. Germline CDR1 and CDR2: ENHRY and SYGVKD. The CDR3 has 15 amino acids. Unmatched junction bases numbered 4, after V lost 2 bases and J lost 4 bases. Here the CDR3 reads CAISEQGQGLTEAFF. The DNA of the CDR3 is TGTGCCATCAGTGAGCAGGGACAGGGGCTCACTGAAGCTTTCTTT.

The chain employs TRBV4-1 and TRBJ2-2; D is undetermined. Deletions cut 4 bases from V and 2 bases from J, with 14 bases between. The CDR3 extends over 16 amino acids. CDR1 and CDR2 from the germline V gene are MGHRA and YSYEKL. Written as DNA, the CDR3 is TGCGCCAGCAGCCCACCCCGGTCCGCTAACACCGGGGAGCTGTTTTTT. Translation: CASSPPRSANTGELFF.

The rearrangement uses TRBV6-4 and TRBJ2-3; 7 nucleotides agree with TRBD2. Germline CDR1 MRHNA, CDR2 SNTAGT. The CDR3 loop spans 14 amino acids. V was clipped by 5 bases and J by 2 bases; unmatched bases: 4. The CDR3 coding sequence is TGTGCCAGCAGTAAAGCGGGGTACACAGATACGCAGTATTTT. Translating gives CASSKAGYTDTQYF.

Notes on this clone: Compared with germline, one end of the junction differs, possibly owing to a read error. This CDR3 reads CASSHKGGTGMLVF. The CDR3 nucleotides read TGTGCCAGCAGCCATAAGGGAGGAACCGGAATGCTAGTCTTT. The chain combines TRBV14 with TRBJ1-1; D gene unclear. Germline assignment: CDR1 SGHDN and CDR2 FVKESK. The CDR3 extends over 14 amino acids.

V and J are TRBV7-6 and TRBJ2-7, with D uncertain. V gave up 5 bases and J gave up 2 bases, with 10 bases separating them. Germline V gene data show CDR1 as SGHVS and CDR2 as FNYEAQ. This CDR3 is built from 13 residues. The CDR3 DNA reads TGTGCCAGCAGCCCCTACAGAGCCTACGAGCAGTACTTC. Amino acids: CASSPYRAYEQYF.

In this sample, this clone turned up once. The CDR3 DNA reads TGCGCCAGCAGCTTGGGCCTAGCCATAGGGGAGACCCAGTACTTC. Translating it yields CASSLGLAIGETQYF. The chain has TRBV5-1 and TRBJ2-5, with D possibly TRBD2 on 5 matching bases. The CDR3 has 15 residues. Trimming stripped 0 bases from V and 5 bases from J, with 14 bases between. Germline V gene data show CDR1 as SGHRS and CDR2 as YFSETQ. Filled out from reference TRBV5-1 and TRBJ2-5, the complete variable domain reads KAGVTQTPRYLIKTRGQQVTLSCSPISGHRSVSWYQQTPGQGLQFLFEYFSETQRNKGNFPGRFSGRQFSNSRSEMNVSTLELGDSALYLCASSLGLAIGETQYFGPGTRLLVL.